The source of this TCR beta chain is a study of blood T cell repertoires in COVID-19. Study-level background: Spain, Italy and the United States supplied samples that represented acute and convalescent COVID-19. T cells, B-cell-depleted T cells, or PBMCs provided the cDNA or gDNA that served as material.

V dropped 8 bases and J dropped 7; count of bases not matched to a gene: 4. Per germline, CDR1 MDHEN and CDR2 SYDVKM. The CDR3 length is 12 residues. Profiling relied on immunoSEQ multiplex PCR, and the TCRdb table lists in-frame clones only, not all of them. The sample has tens of thousands of clones, around nine tenths seen once; the top ten hold around 7.1%. This receptor was taken from a woman in her sixties or seventies with COVID-19, enrolled during active disease. V is TRBV28 and J is TRBJ2-2, with TRBD2 matching 7 bases. Material: peripheral blood. Written as DNA, the CDR3 is TGTGCCAGCCTGGGGGGGGGCGGGGAGCTGTTTTTT. It is translated as CASLGGGGELFF.